Shown below are 20 T cell receptor beta chains from a single sample sequenced in a study of T cell responses to AZD1222 COVID-19 vaccine. The data were produced by immunoSEQ multiplex PCR, yet TCRdb's version contains in-frame clones alone and is incomplete. Seen here are 100,000 to 150,000 clones, about 85% observed once, and the top ten hold roughly 4.4%. The specimen was peripheral blood, collected 28 days after the second AZD1222 dose. These receptors originate from an adult who received the AZD1222 COVID-19 vaccine.

The chain carries TRBV29-1 and TRBJ2-1, with a tentative D call TRBD1 (6 bases). Per the germline V gene, CDR1 is SQVTM and CDR2 is ANQGSEA. The CDR3 sequence is 15 residues long. V lost 4 bases and J 5 bases, leaving 18 bases between the germline ends. The CDR3 DNA reads as TGCAGCGTTGCGCCCGGGACAAACCTTAACAATGAGCAGTTCTTC. As protein: CSVAPGTNLNNEQFF.

CDR3: CASSYSLRDQPQHF. The CDR3 DNA is TGTGCCAGCAGTTACTCCCTCCGGGATCAGCCCCAGCATTTT. The V gene is TRBV6-5, the J gene TRBJ1-5; D uncertain. The CDR3 loop spans 14 amino acids. The ends were cut back, 0 bases at V and 5 bases at J, with 8 bases in the middle. Germline CDR1 is MNHEY and CDR2 is SVGAGI.

The gene calls are TRBV2 and TRBJ1-6; the D is unclear. Germline V gene lookup returns CDR1 SNHLY and CDR2 FYNNEI. The V gene lost 4 bases and the J gene lost 7 bases, with 8 bases spanning the gap. The CDR3 has 13 amino acids. The CDR3 reads CASSVEANSPLHF. CDR3 sequence (DNA): TGTGCCAGCAGTGTCGAGGCCAATTCACCCCTCCACTTT.

This clone has more than one count but fewer than ten. This rearrangement joins TRBV5-6 to TRBJ1-1, with a tentative D call TRBD1 (6 bases). Germline V lookup: CDR1 SGHDT, CDR2 YYEEEE. The V gene lost 7 bases and the J gene lost 5 bases, with 21 bases spanning the gap. There are 15 residues in the CDR3. CDR3 DNA: TGTGCCAGCGAAAGGGGGGATGGGACGAGGACTGAAGCTTTCTTT. Its protein product is CASERGDGTRTEAFF. The entire variable domain, with the rest obtained from reference TRBV5-6 and TRBJ1-1, is as follows: DAGVTQSPTHLIKTRGQQVTLRCSPKSGHDTVSWYQQALGQGPQFIFQYYEEEERQRGNFPDRFSGHQFPNYSSELNVNALLLGDSALYLCASERGDGTRTEAFFGQGTRLTVV.

The V and J genes are TRBV5-6 and TRBJ1-4, with TRBD1 matching 9 bases. V dropped 4 bases and J dropped 5; count of bases not matched to a gene: 6. Germline V gene data show CDR1 as SGHDT and CDR2 as YYEEEE. This CDR3 comprises 15 residues. The chain's CDR3 is CASSPQDRGNEKLFF. The CDR3 region has the DNA TGTGCCAGCAGCCCCCAGGACAGGGGCAATGAAAAACTGTTTTTT. The variable domain in full, completed from reference TRBV5-6 and TRBJ1-4, reads DAGVTQSPTHLIKTRGQQVTLRCSPKSGHDTVSWYQQALGQGPQFIFQYYEEEERQRGNFPDRFSGHQFPNYSSELNVNALLLGDSALYLCASSPQDRGNEKLFFGSGTQLSVL.

The chain joins TRBV30 to TRBJ2-7; the D gene is possibly TRBD1 (5 bases). The V end was cut by 3 bases, the J end by 9 bases, with 18 bases between. The germline V gene has CDR1 GTSNPN and CDR2 SVGIG (reference sequence). The CDR3 runs to 13 residues. The CDR3 nucleotides read TGTGCCTGGAGCCGAAGACAGTGGGATGTGCAGTACTTC. It codes for CAWSRRQWDVQYF.

This chain uses TRBV4-2 with TRBJ2-3; unclear D gene. This CDR3 has 12 amino acids. The germline V and J ends were trimmed by 3 bases and 6 bases, with 7 bases remaining between them. The germline CDR1 and CDR2 sequences are LGHNA and YNFKEQ. The CDR3 DNA reads TGTGCCAGCAGCCAGCCCCCCGATACGCAGTATTTT. It specifies CASSQPPDTQYF.

Worth noting for this clone: This sample includes further DNA sequences coding for the same CDR3. The chain joins TRBV30 to TRBJ1-5; D remains unclear. Germline CDR1 reads GTSNPN; CDR2 reads SVGIG (reference sequence). The CDR3 has 13 amino acids. The ends were cut back, 0 bases at V and 4 bases at J, with 7 bases in the middle. The CDR3 sequence: CAWSVEGNQPQHF. CDR3 nucleotides: TGTGCCTGGAGTGTGGAGGGTAATCAGCCCCAGCATTTT.

The chain combines TRBV6-1 with TRBJ2-5, with 14 bases matching TRBD2. Germline CDR1 and CDR2: MNHNS and SASEGT. The CDR3 spans 17 residues. The J segment lost 1 base and the V segment lost 1 base, leaving 2 bases of the junction unmatched. The DNA of the CDR3 is TGTGCCAGCAGTGAAGATGGGACTAGCGGGGGCCAAGAGACCCAGTACTTC. It is translated as CASSEDGTSGGQETQYF.

This chain joins TRBV19 and TRBJ2-2; 10 positions match TRBD2. The CDR3 runs to 13 residues. Germline values: CDR1 LNHDA, CDR2 SQIVND (reference sequence). The V gene end was trimmed by 9 bases and the J gene end by 4 bases; junction bases not matched to a gene: 2. The CDR3 reads CASKRGGTGELFF. The CDR3 region has the DNA TGTGCCAGCAAGCGGGGGGGCACCGGGGAGCTGTTTTTT.

A remark on this clone: An end of the junction differs from the germline gene, which may be a read error. The gene calls are TRBV12-3 or TRBV12-4 and TRBJ1-1; TRBD1 matches at 7 bases. The CDR3 totals 13 residues. In DNA form, the CDR3 reads TGCGCCGGGACAGCGACCATGAACACTGAAGCTTTCTTT. The encoded protein is CAGTATMNTEAFF.

This chain uses TRBV5-1 with TRBJ1-3; weak D call: TRBD1 (5 bases). The CDR3 loop spans 15 amino acids. The V end was cut by 4 bases, the J end by 2 bases, with 13 bases between. CDR1 and CDR2 (germline): SGHRS, YFSETQ. The chain's CDR3 is CASSPAGGAGNTIYF. As DNA, the CDR3 is TGCGCCAGCAGCCCAGCGGGAGGGGCTGGAAACACCATATATTTT.

The rearrangement joins TRBV3-1 (or the pseudogene TRBV3-2) to TRBJ2-1; D not certain. The CDR3 runs 14 residues. Per germline, CDR1 LGHDT and CDR2 YNNKEL (reference sequence). V was shortened by 7 bases and J by 7 bases, with 17 bases between the two germline ends. In DNA, the CDR3 is TGTGCCAGCACCCTTGGGTCCGCGAGGAATGAGCAGTTCTTC. Translating gives CASTLGSARNEQFF.

This rearrangement joins TRBV6-2 or TRBV6-3 to TRBJ1-2, with D perhaps TRBD1 (5 bases). From germline, CDR1 is MNHEY and CDR2 SVGEGT. The V end was cut by 6 bases, the J end by 8 bases, with 16 bases between. This CDR3 contains 13 residues. The CDR3 region has the DNA TGTGCCAGCAGCCTGAGGGGTTCCAGGGGCTACACCTTC. Its translation: CASSLRGSRGYTF.

The table lists this clone with a few counts. The chain joins TRBV3-1 (or the pseudogene TRBV3-2) to TRBJ1-1; unclear D gene. Germline V gene lookup returns CDR1 LGHDT and CDR2 YNNKEL (reference sequence). The CDR3 has 14 residues. V was clipped by 4 bases and J by 4 bases, with 13 bases between them. CDR3 amino acids: CASSRTLLGTEAFF. The CDR3 region has the DNA TGTGCCAGCAGCCGGACCCTCTTGGGCACTGAAGCTTTCTTT.

This clone is a singleton in its sample. The chain joins TRBV25-1 to TRBJ1-4; possibly TRBD1 for D (6 bases). CDR3 length: 14 residues. V gave up 6 bases and J gave up 6 bases, with 14 bases separating them. Germline V gene lookup returns CDR1 MGHDK and CDR2 SYGVNS. The CDR3 DNA follows: TGTGCCAGCAGAAGGGGGACGAAAGATGAAAAACTGTTTTTT. Translation gives CASRRGTKDEKLFF.

The CDR3 loop reads CAVGLAGGPGANVLTF. CDR3 nucleotide sequence: TGTGCCGTTGGACTAGCGGGGGGGCCTGGGGCCAACGTCCTGACTTTC. The chain combines TRBV10-3 with TRBJ2-6; 15 positions match TRBD2. CDR1 and CDR2 (germline): ENHRY, SYGVKD. The CDR3 runs to 16 residues. V gave up 11 bases and J gave up 2 bases; unmatched junction bases: 4.

The rearrangement joins TRBV7-2 to TRBJ1-1, with D hard to call. Trimming cost V 5 bases and J 9 bases, with 25 bases left between them. There are 16 residues in the CDR3. Germline CDR1 SGHTA, CDR2 FQGNSA. Written as DNA, the CDR3 is TGTGCCAGCAGCGGGTCGCCAAGTGGTCGGGCAGAGAAAGCTTTCTTT. Protein: CASSGSPSGRAEKAFF.

Only one count was recorded for this clone. The chain employs TRBV24-1 and TRBJ1-2; D gene uncertain. This CDR3 is built from 12 residues. The V end was cut by 3 bases, the J end by 3 bases, with 4 bases between. Germline V CDR1 and CDR2: KGHDR, SFDVKD. CDR3 amino acids: CATSDGYYGYTF. DNA of the CDR3: TGTGCCACCAGTGATGGATACTATGGCTACACCTTC.

The J gene is TRBJ1-6, the V gene TRBV28; D unresolved. V lost 6 bases, J lost 0 bases, and 9 bases lay in between. Looked up from germline, CDR1 is MDHEN and CDR2 is SYDVKM. The CDR3 spans 15 residues. The CDR3 sequence is CASRLQSSYNSPLHF. The CDR3 nucleotides read TGTGCCAGCAGGTTACAGAGCTCCTATAATTCACCCCTCCACTTT.